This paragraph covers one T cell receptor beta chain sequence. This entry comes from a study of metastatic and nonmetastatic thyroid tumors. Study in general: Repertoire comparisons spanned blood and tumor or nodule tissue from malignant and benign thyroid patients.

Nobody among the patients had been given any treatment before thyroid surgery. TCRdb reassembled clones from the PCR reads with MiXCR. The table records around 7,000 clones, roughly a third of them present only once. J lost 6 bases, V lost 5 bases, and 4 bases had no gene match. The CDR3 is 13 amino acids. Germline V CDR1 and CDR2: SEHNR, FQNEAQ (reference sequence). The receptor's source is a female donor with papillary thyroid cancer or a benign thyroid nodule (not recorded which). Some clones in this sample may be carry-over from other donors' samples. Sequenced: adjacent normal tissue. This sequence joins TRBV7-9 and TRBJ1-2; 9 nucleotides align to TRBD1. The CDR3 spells CASSRDRANGYTF. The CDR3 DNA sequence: TGTGCCAGCAGCCGGGACAGGGCCAATGGCTACACCTTC.